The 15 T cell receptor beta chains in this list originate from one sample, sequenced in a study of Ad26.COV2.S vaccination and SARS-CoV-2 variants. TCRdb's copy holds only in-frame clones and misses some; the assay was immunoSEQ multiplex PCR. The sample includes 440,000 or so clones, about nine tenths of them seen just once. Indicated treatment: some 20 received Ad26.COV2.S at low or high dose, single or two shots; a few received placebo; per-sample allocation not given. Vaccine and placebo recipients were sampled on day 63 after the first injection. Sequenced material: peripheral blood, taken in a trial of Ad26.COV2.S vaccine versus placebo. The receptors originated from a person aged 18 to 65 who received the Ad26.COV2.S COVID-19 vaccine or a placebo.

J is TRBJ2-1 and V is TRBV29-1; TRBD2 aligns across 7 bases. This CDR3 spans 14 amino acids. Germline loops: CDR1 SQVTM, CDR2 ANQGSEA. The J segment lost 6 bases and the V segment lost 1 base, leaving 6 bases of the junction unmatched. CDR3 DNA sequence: TGCAGCGTTGAAGGGGGGGAGGGCCTCAATGAGCAGTTCTTC. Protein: CSVEGGEGLNEQFF.

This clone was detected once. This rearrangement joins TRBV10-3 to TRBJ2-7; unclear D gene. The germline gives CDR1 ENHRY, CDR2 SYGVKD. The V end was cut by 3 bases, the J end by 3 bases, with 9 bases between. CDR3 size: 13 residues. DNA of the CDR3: TGTGCCATCAGTGAAAGACACGGCTACGAGCAGTACTTC. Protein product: CAISERHGYEQYF.

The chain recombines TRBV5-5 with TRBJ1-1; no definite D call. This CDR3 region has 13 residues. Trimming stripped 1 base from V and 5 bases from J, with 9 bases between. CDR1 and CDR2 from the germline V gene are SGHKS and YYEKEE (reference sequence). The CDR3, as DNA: TGTGCCAGCAGCTTGTCGGGAAAGACTGAAGCTTTCTTT. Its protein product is CASSLSGKTEAFF. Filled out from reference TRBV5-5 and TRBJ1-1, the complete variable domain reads DAGVTQSPTHLIKTRGQQVTLRCSPISGHKSVSWYQQVLGQGPQFIFQYYEKEERGRGNFPDRFSARQFPNYSSELNVNALLLGDSALYLCASSLSGKTEAFFGQGTRLTVV.

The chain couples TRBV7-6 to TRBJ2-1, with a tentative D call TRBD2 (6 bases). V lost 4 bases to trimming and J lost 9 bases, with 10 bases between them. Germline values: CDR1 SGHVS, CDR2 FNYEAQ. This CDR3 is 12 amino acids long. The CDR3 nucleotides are TGTGCCAGCAGCTCCTCTAGCGTTGAGCAGTTCTTC. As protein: CASSSSSVEQFF.

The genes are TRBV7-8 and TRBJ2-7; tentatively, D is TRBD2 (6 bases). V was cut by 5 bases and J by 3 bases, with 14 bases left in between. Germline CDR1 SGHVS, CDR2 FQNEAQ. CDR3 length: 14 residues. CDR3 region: CASSPAGLGYEQYF. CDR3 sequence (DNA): TGTGCCAGCAGCCCCGCGGGACTGGGCTACGAGCAGTACTTC.

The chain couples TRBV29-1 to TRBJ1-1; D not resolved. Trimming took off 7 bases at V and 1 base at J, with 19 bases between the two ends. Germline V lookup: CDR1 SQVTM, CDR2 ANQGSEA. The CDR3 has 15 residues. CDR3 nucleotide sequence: TGCAGCGCCCTGGGCGGGGAGGATGGGAACACTGAAGCTTTCTTT. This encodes CSALGGEDGNTEAFF.

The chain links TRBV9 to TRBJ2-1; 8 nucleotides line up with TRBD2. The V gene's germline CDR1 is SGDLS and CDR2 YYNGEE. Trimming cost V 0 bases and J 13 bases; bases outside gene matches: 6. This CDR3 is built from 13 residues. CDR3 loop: CASSVDGSGTQFF. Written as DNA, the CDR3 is TGTGCCAGCAGCGTAGATGGTAGCGGGACTCAGTTCTTC.

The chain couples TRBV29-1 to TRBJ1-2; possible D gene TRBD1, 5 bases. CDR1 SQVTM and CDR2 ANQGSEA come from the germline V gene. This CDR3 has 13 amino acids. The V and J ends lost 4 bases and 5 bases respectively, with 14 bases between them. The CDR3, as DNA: TGCAGCGTTGGAGAGGGGATTTATTATGGCTACACCTTC. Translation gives CSVGEGIYYGYTF.

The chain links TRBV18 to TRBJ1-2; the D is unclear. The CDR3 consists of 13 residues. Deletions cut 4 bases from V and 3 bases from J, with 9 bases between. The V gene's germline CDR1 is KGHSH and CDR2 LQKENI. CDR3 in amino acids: CASSRAFDYGYTF. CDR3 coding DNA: TGTGCCAGCTCACGGGCATTTGACTATGGCTACACCTTC.

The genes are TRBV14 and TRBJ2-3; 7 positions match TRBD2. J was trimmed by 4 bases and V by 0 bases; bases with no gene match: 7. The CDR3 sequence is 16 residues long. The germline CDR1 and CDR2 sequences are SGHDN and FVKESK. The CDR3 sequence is CASSQDAGRFPDTQYF. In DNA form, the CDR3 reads TGTGCCAGCAGCCAAGATGCCGGGAGGTTCCCAGATACGCAGTATTTT. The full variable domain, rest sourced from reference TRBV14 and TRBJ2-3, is EAGVTQFPSHSVIEKGQTVTLRCDPISGHDNLYWYRRVMGKEIKFLLHFVKESKQDESGMPNNRFLAERTGGTYSTLKVQPAELEDSGVYFCASSQDAGRFPDTQYFGPGTRLTVL.

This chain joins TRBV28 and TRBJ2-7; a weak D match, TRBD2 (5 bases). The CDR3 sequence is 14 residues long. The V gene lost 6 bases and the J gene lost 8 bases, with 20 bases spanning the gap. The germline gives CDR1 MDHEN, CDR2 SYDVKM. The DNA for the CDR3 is TGTGCCAGCAGACCACTACTAGTCCCTGACAAGCAGTACTTC. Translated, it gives CASRPLLVPDKQYF.

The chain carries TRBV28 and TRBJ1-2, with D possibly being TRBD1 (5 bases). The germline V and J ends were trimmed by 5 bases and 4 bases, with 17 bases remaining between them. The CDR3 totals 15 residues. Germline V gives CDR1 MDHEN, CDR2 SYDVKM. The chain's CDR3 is CASSPSPRVGYGYTF. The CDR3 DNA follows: TGTGCCAGCAGTCCGAGCCCCAGGGTGGGCTATGGCTACACCTTC.

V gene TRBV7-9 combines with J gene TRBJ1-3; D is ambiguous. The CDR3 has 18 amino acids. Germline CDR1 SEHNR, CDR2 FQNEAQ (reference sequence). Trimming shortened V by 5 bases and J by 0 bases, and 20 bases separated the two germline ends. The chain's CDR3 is CASSPSVDLPTSGNTIYF. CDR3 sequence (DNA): TGTGCCAGCAGCCCCAGCGTCGACTTGCCGACCTCTGGAAACACCATATATTTT.

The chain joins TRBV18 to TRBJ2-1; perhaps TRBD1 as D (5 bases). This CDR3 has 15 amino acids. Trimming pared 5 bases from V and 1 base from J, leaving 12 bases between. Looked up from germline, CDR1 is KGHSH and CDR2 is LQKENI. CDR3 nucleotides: TGTGCCAGCTCAGGCGTGGGGCAATCCTACAATGAGCAGTTCTTC. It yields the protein CASSGVGQSYNEQFF.

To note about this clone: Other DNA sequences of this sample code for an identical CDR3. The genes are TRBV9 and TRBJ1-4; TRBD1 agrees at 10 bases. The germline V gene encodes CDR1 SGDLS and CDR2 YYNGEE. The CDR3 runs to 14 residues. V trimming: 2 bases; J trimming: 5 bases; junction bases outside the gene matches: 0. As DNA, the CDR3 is TGTGCCAGCAGCGTGGGACAGGGGAATGAAAAACTGTTTTTT. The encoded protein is CASSVGQGNEKLFF.